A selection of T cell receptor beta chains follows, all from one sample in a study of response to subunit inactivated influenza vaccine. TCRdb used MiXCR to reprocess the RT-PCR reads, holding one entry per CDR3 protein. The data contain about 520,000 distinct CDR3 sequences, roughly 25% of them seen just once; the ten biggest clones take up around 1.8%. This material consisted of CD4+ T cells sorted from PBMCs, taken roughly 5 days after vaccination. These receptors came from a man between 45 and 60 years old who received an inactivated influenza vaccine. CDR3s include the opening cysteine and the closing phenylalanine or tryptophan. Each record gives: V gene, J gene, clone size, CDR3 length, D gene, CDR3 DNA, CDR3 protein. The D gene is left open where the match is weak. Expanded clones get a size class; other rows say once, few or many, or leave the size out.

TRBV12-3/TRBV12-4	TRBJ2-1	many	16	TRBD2	TGTGCCAGCAGTTTAGGTCTAGCGGGGGGTAGGAATGAGCAGTTCTTC	CASSLGLAGGRNEQFF
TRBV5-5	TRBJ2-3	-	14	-	TGTGCCAGCAGCTTGGAACTTTCCACAGATACGCAGTATTTT	CASSLELSTDTQYF
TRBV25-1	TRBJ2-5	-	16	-	TGTGCCAGCAGTGAATCTCAACTGAGAGGGTCGGAGACCCAGTACTTC	CASSESQLRGSETQYF
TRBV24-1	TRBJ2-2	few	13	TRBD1	TGTGCCACCAGTGACGGGACAGCCCCGGAGCTGTTTTTT	CATSDGTAPELFF
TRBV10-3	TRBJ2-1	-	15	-	TGTGCCATCAGTGAGGGAGGGTACGGGTACAATGAGCAGTTCTTC	CAISEGGYGYNEQFF
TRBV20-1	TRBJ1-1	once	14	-	TGCAGTGCTAGAACACCGTACCGGCGAGGGGAAGCTTTCTTT	CSARTPYRRGEAFF
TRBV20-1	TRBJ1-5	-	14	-	TGCAGTGCTAGAGATCTTGGCAAGAATCAGCCCCAGCATTTT	CSARDLGKNQPQHF
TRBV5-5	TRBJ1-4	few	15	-	TGTGCCAGCAGCTTCGTCCGGGGGACTAATGAAAAACTGTTTTTT	CASSFVRGTNEKLFF
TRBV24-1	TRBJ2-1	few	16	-	TGTGCCACCAGTGGCACCCCACGCTCCCCACAAGATGAGCAGTTCTTC	CATSGTPRSPQDEQFF
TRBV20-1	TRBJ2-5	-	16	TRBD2	TGCAGTGCTCAAGGGACTAGCGGTTCTATGGGAGAGACCCAGTACTTC	CSAQGTSGSMGETQYF
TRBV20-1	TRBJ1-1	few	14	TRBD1	TGCAGTGCTAGACGATGGAGGGGGCGGACTGAAGCTTTCTTT	CSARRWRGRTEAFF
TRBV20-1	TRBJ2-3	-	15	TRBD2	TGCAGTGCTAGACCCGCGGGAGGGCGGCGGGATACGCAGTATTTT	CSARPAGGRRDTQYF
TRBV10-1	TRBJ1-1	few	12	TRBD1	TGCGCCAGCAGTGGCGCGGACAGGGAAGCTTTCTTT	CASSGADREAFF
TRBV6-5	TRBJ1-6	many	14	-	TGTGCCAGCAGTTATTTGCAGGGGAATTCACCCCTCCACTTT	CASSYLQGNSPLHF
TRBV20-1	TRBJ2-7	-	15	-	TGCAGTGCTAGAGATCGGTACAGGGAGAATCACGAGCAGTACTTC	CSARDRYRENHEQYF
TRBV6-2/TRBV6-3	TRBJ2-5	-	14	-	TGTGCCAGCAGTTTCCGGGACTTCCAAGAGACCCAGTACTTC	CASSFRDFQETQYF
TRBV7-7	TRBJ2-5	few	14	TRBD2	TGTGCCAGCAGCTTGGGGGGACTAGAAGAGACCCAGTACTTC	CASSLGGLEETQYF
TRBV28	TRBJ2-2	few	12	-	TGTGCCAGCCGACGAGGGGCCGGGGAGCTGTTTTTT	CASRRGAGELFF
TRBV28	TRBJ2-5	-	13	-	TGTGCCAGCAGCCGTACCCAGGGGGAGACCCAGTACTTC	CASSRTQGETQYF
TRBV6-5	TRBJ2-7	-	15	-	TGTGCCAGCAGTTACTCGGTCCCAGGCAATTACGAGCAGTACTTC	CASSYSVPGNYEQYF
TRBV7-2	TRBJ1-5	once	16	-	TGTGCCAGCAGCCCCAGGAGGTCGGATAGCAATCAGCCCCAGCATTTT	CASSPRRSDSNQPQHF
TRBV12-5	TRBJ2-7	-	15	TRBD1	TGTGCTAGTGGTTTGGTACGTGACAGGGCCTACGAGCAGTACTTC	CASGLVRDRAYEQYF
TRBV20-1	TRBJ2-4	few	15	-	TGCAGTGCTGGCGAGCGGAAACTAGCCAAAAACATTCAGTACTTC	CSAGERKLAKNIQYF
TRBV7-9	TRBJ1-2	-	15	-	TGTGCCAGCAGGCCAACTGGGGGGGGCGACTATGGCTACACCTTC	CASRPTGGGDYGYTF